The 9 T cell receptor beta chains below were found in one sample sequenced in a study of CD8+ T cells in alopecia areata. The sequencing template was cDNA reverse transcribed from extracted RNA. Data came from immunoSEQ multiplex PCR; TCRdb stores just in-frame clones and leaves some out. The table lists around 160,000 clones, around three fifths of them singletons, with approximately 15% in the top ten. As to treatment: oral pan-JAK inhibitor, 5-10 mg twice daily. The sequencing used CD4+ T cells sorted from blood, collected at week 24, from a patient treated with tofacitinib. Every receptor here comes from a human donor with alopecia areata.

This clone turned up a few times. This chain joins TRBV18 and TRBJ2-5; D is undetermined. In germline, CDR1 is KGHSH, CDR2 LQKENI. This CDR3 comprises 14 residues. Trimming stripped 2 bases from V and 3 bases from J, with 10 bases between. The CDR3 DNA reads as TGTGCCAGCTCACCAAGGACCAGGAAAGAGACCCAGTACTTC. It specifies CASSPRTRKETQYF. The variable domain in full, with the rest retrieved from reference TRBV18 and TRBJ2-5, is NAGVMQNPRHLVRRRGQEARLRCSPMKGHSHVYWYRQLPEEGLKFMVYLQKENIIDESGMPKERFSAEFPKEGPSILRIQQVVRGDSAAYFCASSPRTRKETQYFGPGTRLLVL.

This clone has just a few counts. The chain links TRBV7-9 to TRBJ2-1; D is uncertain. The CDR3 runs to 12 residues. The V and J ends lost 7 bases and 10 bases respectively, with 14 bases between them. CDR1 and CDR2 (germline): SEHNR, FQNEAQ (reference sequence). CDR3 nucleotides: TGTGCCAGCACCTGGCAGACTCGGGAGCAGTTCTTC. The encoded protein is CASTWQTREQFF.

In its sample, this clone was seen a few times. The chain employs TRBV6-1 and TRBJ2-5; D not certain. The CDR3 has 13 amino acids. Germline V lookup: CDR1 MNHNS, CDR2 SASEGT. With 1 base removed from V and 3 bases from J, the gap between germline ends came to 6 bases. The CDR3 bases are TGTGCCAGCAGTGAAGTCTTGGAAGAGACCCAGTACTTC. Encoded protein: CASSEVLEETQYF.

This clone has at least ten counts. This chain links TRBV28 with TRBJ1-6; 7 bases line up with TRBD1. V shed 7 bases, J shed 9 bases, and the junction held 9 bases outside the gene matches. Germline values: CDR1 MDHEN, CDR2 SYDVKM. The CDR3 has 14 residues. The CDR3 sequence is CASITGEAGSPLHF. The CDR3 DNA follows: TGTGCCAGCATTACAGGGGAAGCAGGTTCACCCCTCCACTTT.

The genes are TRBV6-5 and TRBJ1-1; D perhaps matches TRBD1 (5 bases). V shed 3 bases and J shed 6 bases, with 11 bases lying between them. Germline V CDR1 and CDR2: MNHEY, SVGAGI. The CDR3 is 13 residues long. The CDR3 DNA reads TGTGCCAGCAGTTATCTGTGGGGCTCTGAAGCTTTCTTT. Protein sequence: CASSYLWGSEAFF.

This chain joins TRBV5-1 and TRBJ2-1; TRBD1 matches at 7 bases. The CDR3 sequence is 14 residues long. With V trimmed by 0 bases and J by 6 bases, 3 bases remained unmatched. The germline CDR1 and CDR2 sequences are SGHRS and YFSETQ. The CDR3 spells CASSLAGTANEQFF. Here the CDR3 DNA reads TGCGCCAGCAGCTTGGCCGGGACAGCCAATGAGCAGTTCTTC.

The CDR3 nucleotides are TGTGCCAGCAGCTTAGCGGGTGGGGGTTATGGCTACACCTTC. Translating it yields CASSLAGGGYGYTF. The V call is TRBV7-9, the J call TRBJ1-2, with a tentative D call TRBD1 (5 bases). The CDR3 covers 14 residues. Trimming cost V 0 bases and J 5 bases, with 10 bases left between them. Germline CDR1 SEHNR, CDR2 FQNEAQ (reference sequence).

V and J are TRBV18 and TRBJ2-7, with D perhaps matching TRBD1 (5 bases). CDR1 KGHSH and CDR2 LQKENI come from the germline V gene. This CDR3 is 13 amino acids long. Trimming pared 0 bases from V and 2 bases from J, leaving 5 bases between. CDR3 in amino acids: CASSPPQAYEQYF. CDR3 sequence (DNA): TGTGCCAGCTCACCACCACAGGCCTACGAGCAGTACTTC.

This rearrangement joins TRBV7-2 to TRBJ1-1, with D perhaps TRBD1 (6 bases). Germline V gene data show CDR1 as SGHTA and CDR2 as FQGNSA. This CDR3 is 13 amino acids long. The V gene lost 6 bases and the J gene lost 4 bases, with 12 bases spanning the gap. In nucleotides, the CDR3 is TGTGCCAGCAGACCCGACAGGTTCACTGAAGCTTTCTTT. It codes for CASRPDRFTEAFF.